Below, 22 T cell receptor beta chains from the same sample are listed, as sequenced in a study of response to subunit inactivated influenza vaccine. A single record per CDR3 protein comes from TCRdb applying MiXCR to the RT-PCR reads. The repertoire has 500,000 to 550,000 distinct CDR3 sequences, approximately 7.2% of them found once; the top ten carry around 14%. The sequenced sample was PBMCs from blood, obtained around 2 years after vaccination. Every receptor here comes from a man aged 50 to 69 who received an inactivated influenza vaccine.

The chain links TRBV5-5 to TRBJ2-7; D remains unclear. The CDR3 has 13 residues. V lost 3 bases to trimming and J lost 4 bases, with 11 bases between them. The germline V gene encodes CDR1 SGHKS and CDR2 YYEKEE (reference sequence). CDR3 in amino acids: CASSSRSVYEQYF. The CDR3 DNA follows: TGTGCCAGCAGCTCCAGGTCGGTGTACGAGCAGTACTTC.

This clonotype was counted between two and nine times. The V call is TRBV5-1, the J call TRBJ2-2, with D uncertain. Trimming removed 2 bases at V and 5 bases at J, with 13 bases between. Germline V gene sequence: CDR1 SGHRS, CDR2 YFSETQ. The CDR3 length is 15 residues. The CDR3 sequence is CASSFRVDGTGELFF. The CDR3 DNA sequence: TGCGCCAGCAGCTTCCGGGTCGATGGGACCGGGGAGCTGTTTTTT.

This clonotype was observed a few times. The V call is TRBV20-1, the J call TRBJ1-5; D is unresolved. The CDR3 is 14 residues long. The germline V gene encodes CDR1 DFQATT and CDR2 SNEGSKA (reference sequence). Trimming removed 0 bases from V and 1 base from J, with 7 bases in between. CDR3 sequence reads: CSARDAGSNQPQHF. The CDR3 DNA sequence: TGCAGTGCTAGAGATGCGGGAAGCAATCAGCCCCAGCATTTT.

This clonotype was found many times. The rearrangement links TRBV7-2 to TRBJ1-1; no definite D call. With 3 bases removed from V and 1 base from J, the gap between germline ends came to 6 bases. The CDR3 loop spans 13 amino acids. CDR1 is SGHTA and CDR2 is FQGNSA in the germline V gene. CDR3: CASSLKSNTEAFF. CDR3 coding DNA: TGTGCCAGCAGCTTGAAATCGAACACTGAAGCTTTCTTT.

This clonotype was recorded many times. This chain joins TRBV12-3 or TRBV12-4 and TRBJ2-5, with TRBD2 matching over 14 bases. This CDR3 has 16 residues. J lost 2 bases, V lost 3 bases, and 2 bases had no gene match. CDR3 amino acids: CASSLTSGGGQETQYF. The CDR3 bases are TGTGCCAGCAGTTTGACTAGCGGGGGGGGACAAGAGACCCAGTACTTC.

The CDR3 spells CSVEPAGQPYGYTF. CDR3 nucleotide sequence: TGCAGCGTTGAACCAGCAGGGCAGCCTTATGGCTACACCTTC. The rearrangement uses TRBV29-1 and TRBJ1-2; D may be TRBD1 (5 bases). The CDR3 extends over 14 amino acids. Trimming cost V 2 bases and J 5 bases, with 15 bases left between them. CDR1 and CDR2 (germline): SQVTM, ANQGSEA.

This clonotype has only a few counts. Germline and junction disagree at one end, which may indicate a read error. The chain employs TRBV12-3 or TRBV12-4 and TRBJ1-5; TRBD1 matches at 8 bases. The CDR3 length is 16 residues. For the CDR3, the DNA is TGTGCCAGCAGCCCCGGGACAGGACAGGGCAATCAGCCCCAGCTTTTT. Protein: CASSPGTGQGNQPQLF.

The table lists this clonotype with a few counts. The V and J genes are TRBV18 and TRBJ1-1, with D maybe TRBD1 (6 bases). The CDR3 consists of 13 residues. Trimming took off 2 bases at V and 5 bases at J, with 9 bases between the two ends. Germline V gene data show CDR1 as KGHSH and CDR2 as LQKENI. For the CDR3, the DNA is TGTGCCAGCTCACCAATCGGACAGACTGAAGCTTTCTTT. Its protein product is CASSPIGQTEAFF.

This chain links TRBV20-1 with TRBJ1-5; TRBD1 aligns across 8 bases. Germline CDR1 DFQATT, CDR2 SNEGSKA (reference sequence). The CDR3 loop spans 14 amino acids. Trimming took 3 bases from V and 10 from J; bases not matched to a gene: 11. The CDR3, as DNA: TGCAGTGCTAGGATTTGGACAGGGCAGGGTCCCCAGCATTTT. It codes for CSARIWTGQGPQHF.

The sample holds a few counts of this clonotype. The chain carries TRBV6-1 and TRBJ1-6, with 7 bases identical to TRBD1. Germline CDR1 and CDR2: MNHNS and SASEGT. The CDR3 covers 14 residues. J lost 8 bases, V lost 6 bases, and 7 bases had no gene match. The chain's CDR3 is CASRTDRKDSPLHF. CDR3 bases: TGTGCCAGCAGGACGGACAGGAAGGATTCACCCCTCCACTTT.

This clonotype appeared once. The V call is TRBV6-5, the J call TRBJ1-2; D perhaps matches TRBD1 (5 bases). The CDR3 has 13 amino acids. Germline V gene lookup returns CDR1 MNHEY and CDR2 SVGAGI. V lost 4 bases and J 14 bases, leaving 20 bases between the germline ends. The CDR3 DNA reads as TGTGCCAGCAGTTCCCCCCACGGGGACGGGGGAACCTTC. Residues: CASSSPHGDGGTF.

The chain couples TRBV20-1 to TRBJ2-1, with no clear D. V was cut by 3 bases and J by 4 bases, with 7 bases left in between. Germline CDR1 and CDR2: DFQATT and SNEGSKA (reference sequence). CDR3 length: 12 residues. CDR3 in DNA: TGCAGTGCTAGTGTTGATTACAATGAGCAGTTCTTC. Translated: CSASVDYNEQFF.

This clonotype has ten or more counts. The chain has TRBV7-2 and TRBJ1-5; 10 bases align to TRBD1. J gave up 6 bases and V 5 bases, and 7 bases lay outside the gene matches. The CDR3 totals 15 residues. In germline, CDR1 is SGHTA, CDR2 FQGNSA. This CDR3 reads CASSKDRGGSQPQHF. The CDR3 region has the DNA TGTGCCAGCAGCAAGGACAGGGGGGGTTCTCAGCCCCAGCATTTT.

This clonotype was observed a handful of times. This chain connects TRBV20-1 to TRBJ2-6, with D hard to call. The CDR3 consists of 15 residues. Trimming took 6 bases from V and 0 from J, leaving 12 bases between them. The germline V gene encodes CDR1 DFQATT and CDR2 SNEGSKA (reference sequence). CDR3 sequence (DNA): TGCAGTGCGACGGACGGAAGCTCTGGGGCCAACGTCCTGACTTTC. Translation: CSATDGSSGANVLTF.

This clonotype was picked up many times. The V gene is TRBV29-1, the J gene TRBJ1-2; no clear D. V dropped 3 bases and J dropped 3 bases, with 11 bases sitting between them. The CDR3 has 13 amino acids. Germline values: CDR1 SQVTM, CDR2 ANQGSEA. DNA of the CDR3: TGCAGCGTTGAGAGGCACGCGGACTATGGCTACACCTTC. This sequence encodes CSVERHADYGYTF. Variable domain in full (rest from reference TRBV29-1 and TRBJ1-2): SAVISQKPSRDICQRGTSLTIQCQVDSQVTMMFWYRQQPGQSLTLIATANQGSEATYESGFVIDKFPISRPNLTFSTLTVSNMSPEDSSIYLCSVERHADYGYTFGSGTRLTVV.

V gene TRBV4-3 combines with J gene TRBJ2-3; no definite D call. V was clipped by 4 bases and J by 0 bases, with 14 bases between them. The CDR3 covers 16 residues. From germline, CDR1 is LGHNA and CDR2 YSLEER. The DNA for the CDR3 is TGCGCCAGCAGCCCTTGGACGGAACCTAGCACAGATACGCAGTATTTT. Amino acids: CASSPWTEPSTDTQYF.

The sample holds many counts of this clonotype. The chain recombines TRBV12-3 or TRBV12-4 with TRBJ2-1; 9 bases map to TRBD2. CDR3 length: 16 amino acids. V lost 2 bases to trimming and J lost 7 bases; unmatched junction nucleotides: 9. The CDR3 sequence is CASSLSGGRASNEQFF. The CDR3 DNA is TGTGCCAGCAGTTTATCCGGCGGGAGGGCCTCAAATGAGCAGTTCTTC.

J is TRBJ2-3 and V is TRBV7-2; D possibly corresponds to TRBD2 (6 bases). CDR3 length: 13 residues. The V end lost 7 bases, the J end lost 2 bases, and 10 bases lay between the germline ends. Germline CDR1 SGHTA, CDR2 FQGNSA. CDR3 DNA: TGTGCCAGCACCGGGGGTACCACAGATACGCAGTATTTT. Translating gives CASTGGTTDTQYF.

This clonotype turned up a few times. This chain links TRBV11-2 with TRBJ1-4; perhaps TRBD1 as D (6 bases). V was clipped by 10 bases and J by 4 bases, with 7 bases between them. The CDR3 is 11 residues long. The germline CDR1 and CDR2 sequences are SGHAT and FQNNGV. Here the CDR3 DNA reads TGTGCCAAGGGGGTTAATGAAAAACTGTTTTTT. It yields the protein CAKGVNEKLFF.

This clonotype was recorded a few times. This rearrangement joins TRBV13 to TRBJ1-5; a weak D match, TRBD1 (5 bases). V lost 5 bases to trimming and J lost 3 bases, with 11 bases between them. The CDR3 length is 14 residues. Germline CDR1 is PRHDT and CDR2 is FYEKMQ (reference sequence). CDR3 sequence reads: CASSPRGPNQPQHF. The CDR3 region has the DNA TGTGCCAGCAGCCCAAGGGGCCCCAATCAGCCCCAGCATTTT.

This rearrangement joins TRBV20-1 to TRBJ2-7; maybe TRBD2 (6 bases). Per the germline V gene, CDR1 is DFQATT and CDR2 is SNEGSKA (reference sequence). The CDR3 sequence is 13 residues long. V was pared by 5 bases and J by 4 bases, with 15 bases between. The CDR3 DNA reads as TGCAGTGCTGCACCGAATGCGGGATACGAGCAGTACTTC. Its protein is CSAAPNAGYEQYF.

The chain carries TRBV27 and TRBJ2-1, with TRBD1 identical over 8 bases. Looked up from germline, CDR1 is MNHEY and CDR2 is SMNVEV (reference sequence). Trimming removed 4 bases from V and 12 bases from J; junction bases left unmatched: 5. CDR3 length: 12 residues. CDR3 nucleotide sequence: TGTGCCAGCAGTTCCCCCGGGACAGGGCAGTTCTTC. Translating it yields CASSSPGTGQFF.